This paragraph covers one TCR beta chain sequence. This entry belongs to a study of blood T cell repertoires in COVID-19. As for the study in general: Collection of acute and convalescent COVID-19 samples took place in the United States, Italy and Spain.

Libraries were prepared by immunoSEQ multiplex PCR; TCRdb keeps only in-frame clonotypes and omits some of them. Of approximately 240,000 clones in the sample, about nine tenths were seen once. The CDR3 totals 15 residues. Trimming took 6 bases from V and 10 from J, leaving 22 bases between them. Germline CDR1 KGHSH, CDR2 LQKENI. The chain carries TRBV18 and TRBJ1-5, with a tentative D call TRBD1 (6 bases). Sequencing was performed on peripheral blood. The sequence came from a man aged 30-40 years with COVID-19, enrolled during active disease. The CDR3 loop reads CASSLNPDRTDPQHF. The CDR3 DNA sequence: TGTGCCAGCTCCCTGAATCCCGACAGGACGGACCCCCAGCATTTT. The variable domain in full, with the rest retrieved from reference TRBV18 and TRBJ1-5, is NAGVMQNPRHLVRRRGQEARLRCSPMKGHSHVYWYRQLPEEGLKFMVYLQKENIIDESGMPKERFSAEFPKEGPSILRIQQVVRGDSAAYFCASSLNPDRTDPQHFGDGTRLSIL.